The 21 T cell receptor beta chains given below trace back to one sample, sequenced in a study of T cells after posttransplantation cyclophosphamide (dated by TCRdb to about 2016). Library construction relied on the immunoSEQ multiplex PCR assay. Drawn from immuneACCESS, this table holds only the in-frame rearrangements with V and J called that TCRdb kept. Clones are partly lost; checked studies trace under half to an unresolved V gene and leave the rest unexplained. For this sample, 40,000 to 55,000 clones appear and none is a singleton. About 2.3% of the sample lies in the top ten. The specimen sequenced was PBMCs. The receptors were gathered from a man aged 35 to 55 in good health, CMV-negative, and a related stem cell transplant donor.

This clone was seen many times. This chain connects TRBV18 to TRBJ2-1; no firm D call. This CDR3 is 13 amino acids long. Trimming pared 7 bases from V and 3 bases from J, leaving 10 bases between. Germline CDR1 reads KGHSH; CDR2 reads LQKENI. The CDR3 nucleotides are TGTGCCAGCTTGTGGGCAAACTACAATGAGCAGTTCTTC. It encodes CASLWANYNEQFF.

This clone occurred many times. This sequence joins TRBV11-2 and TRBJ2-3; D ambiguous. In germline, CDR1 is SGHAT, CDR2 FQNNGV. V dropped 2 bases and J dropped 4 bases, with 7 bases sitting between them. The CDR3 totals 13 residues. CDR3 residues: CASSLSRADTQYF. CDR3 sequence (DNA): TGTGCCAGCAGCTTATCTCGAGCAGATACGCAGTATTTT.

This clone has at least ten counts. The rearrangement uses TRBV9 and TRBJ2-7, with TRBD2 matching 8 bases. CDR3 size: 13 residues. V was clipped by 0 bases and J by 6 bases; unmatched bases: 2. Germline CDR1 reads SGDLS; CDR2 reads YYNGEE. CDR3 DNA: TGTGCCAGCAGCGTAGTCGGGGGGGGCGAGCAGTACTTC. Its translation is CASSVVGGGEQYF.

This clone was seen ten or more times. This chain joins TRBV11-2 and TRBJ2-3; TRBD2 is a possible D gene (5 bases). V gave up 2 bases and J gave up 9 bases, with 9 bases separating them. Per germline, CDR1 SGHAT and CDR2 FQNNGV. The CDR3 is made up of 12 amino acids. The CDR3 region has the DNA TGTGCCAGCAGCTTAAGCGGTCGGACGCAGTATTTT. Translating it yields CASSLSGRTQYF.

The sample holds many counts of this clone. The V and J genes are TRBV6-1 and TRBJ2-7; 8 bases are a match to TRBD2. CDR1 MNHNS and CDR2 SASEGT come from the germline V gene. The CDR3 covers 13 residues. The ends lost 5 bases at V and 4 bases at J; junction bases unmatched: 4. The CDR3 bases are TGTGCCAGCAGTCTTGAGCGGGGGTACGAGCAGTACTTC. Its translation is CASSLERGYEQYF.

This clone has ten or more counts. The chain links TRBV7-6 to TRBJ2-1; TRBD2 agrees at 9 bases. V lost 5 bases and J lost 5; bases outside the gene matches: 7. Germline values: CDR1 SGHVS, CDR2 FNYEAQ. The CDR3 spans 15 residues. CDR3 residues: CASSTGTSIHNEQFF. CDR3 bases: TGTGCCAGCAGCACCGGGACTAGCATCCACAATGAGCAGTTCTTC.

This clone was seen repeatedly, ten times or more. The chain couples TRBV9 to TRBJ2-2, with D possibly TRBD1 on 5 matching bases. Germline CDR1 reads SGDLS; CDR2 reads YYNGEE. This CDR3 has 14 residues. V was pared by 0 bases and J by 3 bases, with 6 bases between. The CDR3 DNA sequence: TGTGCCAGCAGCGTAGTAGGGGACACCGGGGAGCTGTTTTTT. Translation gives CASSVVGDTGELFF.

At least ten counts were recorded for this clone. This chain uses TRBV13 with TRBJ2-3; TRBD2 aligns across 14 bases. Per the germline V gene, CDR1 is PRHDT and CDR2 is FYEKMQ (reference sequence). The CDR3 is 18 amino acids. With V trimmed by 6 bases and J by 3 bases, 11 bases remained unmatched. Here the CDR3 DNA reads TGTGCCAGCAGTCAGACTAGCGGGAGGGCCCGGGGGACAGATACGCAGTATTTT. Its protein product is CASSQTSGRARGTDTQYF.

This clone was recorded at least ten times. V gene TRBV19 combines with J gene TRBJ2-2, with TRBD2 identical over 8 bases. The ends lost 6 bases at V and 4 bases at J; junction bases unmatched: 13. The CDR3 extends over 17 amino acids. Looked up from germline, CDR1 is LNHDA and CDR2 is SQIVND (reference sequence). CDR3 nucleotides: TGTGCCAGTAGACCCCCAGATAAAGCGGGAGTCACCGGGGAGCTGTTTTTT. This gives the protein CASRPPDKAGVTGELFF.

This clone has a handful of counts. This chain joins TRBV30 and TRBJ1-6, with D maybe TRBD1 (6 bases). V lost 3 bases and J lost 8, with 11 bases in between. The CDR3 consists of 13 residues. CDR1 and CDR2 from the germline V gene are GTSNPN and SVGIG (reference sequence). CDR3 sequence reads: CAWRDRGYSPLHF. The CDR3 DNA follows: TGTGCCTGGAGGGACAGAGGGTATTCACCCCTCCACTTT.

This clone has a handful of counts. Other nucleotide sequences in the sample specify the same CDR3. The chain has TRBV7-9 and TRBJ1-6, with TRBD1 as a possible D gene (6 bases). CDR3 length: 15 amino acids. Germline CDR1 and CDR2: SEHNR and FQNEAQ (reference sequence). Trimming removed 1 base at V and 9 bases at J, with 13 bases between. The DNA of the CDR3 is TGTGCCAGCAGCTTAGGGCCCAGGGGCACTTCACCCCTCCACTTT. Its protein product is CASSLGPRGTSPLHF. The full variable domain, rest sourced from reference TRBV7-9 and TRBJ1-6, is DTGVSQNPRHKITKRGQNVTFRCDPISEHNRLYWYRQTLGQGPEFLTYFQNEAQLEKSRLLSDRFSAERPKGSFSTLEIQRTEQGDSAMYLCASSLGPRGTSPLHFGNGTRLTVT.

This clone was counted ten times or more. The rearrangement uses TRBV27 and TRBJ1-5; 9 bases map to TRBD1. Germline V CDR1 and CDR2: MNHEY, SMNVEV (reference sequence). V lost 9 bases and J lost 5; bases outside the gene matches: 5. The CDR3 contains 13 residues. CDR3 protein: CARRTGAYQPQHF. Written as DNA, the CDR3 is TGTGCCAGGAGGACAGGGGCCTATCAGCCCCAGCATTTT.

This clone was found many times. The V gene is TRBV10-3, the J gene TRBJ2-5; D gene ambiguous. The CDR3 runs to 12 residues. The germline V gene has CDR1 ENHRY and CDR2 SYGVKD. Trimming removed 0 bases from V and 4 bases from J, with 3 bases in between. CDR3 sequence (DNA): TGTGCCATCAGTGAGTCGGCAGAGACCCAGTACTTC. Its protein product is CAISESAETQYF.

This clone was counted at least ten times. This chain joins TRBV6-5 and TRBJ1-4; D might be TRBD1 (5 bases). Looked up from germline, CDR1 is MNHEY and CDR2 is SVGAGI. CDR3 size: 14 residues. V dropped 2 bases and J dropped 5 bases, with 9 bases sitting between them. CDR3 coding DNA: TGTGCCAGCAGTTACCGACAGCCCAATGAAAAACTGTTTTTT. It specifies CASSYRQPNEKLFF.

V usage is TRBV4-1 and J usage is TRBJ2-5; 7 nucleotides line up with TRBD1. The J call could be wrong; TRBJ2-7 is a better fit for the DNA end. Germline V gene data show CDR1 as MGHRA and CDR2 as YSYEKL. The CDR3 contains 16 residues. CDR3 bases: TGCGCCAGCAGCCAAGAGTCACAGGGGTCTACCGACGAGCAGTACTTC. Amino acid sequence: CASSQESQGSTDEQYF.

This clone was counted ten times or more. This chain uses TRBV9 with TRBJ2-6, with 8 bases identical to TRBD1. The CDR3 is made up of 16 amino acids. Germline-derived CDR1 and CDR2 are SGDLS and YYNGEE. V trimming: 4 bases; J trimming: 3 bases; junction bases outside the gene matches: 6. In DNA, the CDR3 is TGTGCCAGCAGCTTCACAGGGGGAGGTGGGGCCAACGTCCTGACTTTC. Translation: CASSFTGGGGANVLTF.

This clone was counted many times. The chain uses TRBV7-9 and TRBJ2-2; D may be TRBD1 (6 bases). The V end was cut by 6 bases, the J end by 6 bases, with 20 bases between. The CDR3 covers 16 residues. CDR1 and CDR2 from the germline V gene are SEHNR and FQNEAQ (reference sequence). CDR3 in amino acids: CASRPRTVTEAGELFF. The CDR3 DNA reads TGTGCCAGCAGACCTAGGACAGTTACGGAAGCCGGGGAGCTGTTTTTT.

This chain connects TRBV9 to TRBJ2-7; D might be TRBD2 (5 bases). V lost 0 bases and J lost 3, with 19 bases in between. CDR1 and CDR2 (germline): SGDLS, YYNGEE. The CDR3 contains 17 residues. The CDR3 DNA sequence: TGTGCCAGCAGCGTAGTGATAGAGGCCCGGGATTTCTACGAGCAGTACGTC. Protein product: CASSVVIEARDFYEQYV.

This clone was observed at least ten times. The rearrangement links TRBV14 to TRBJ2-1; 7 bases map to TRBD2. Germline CDR1 reads SGHDN; CDR2 reads FVKESK. With V trimmed by 0 bases and J by 6 bases, 8 bases remained unmatched. The CDR3 length is 16 residues. CDR3 amino acids: CASSQDLGRAGNEQFF. For the CDR3, the DNA is TGTGCCAGCAGCCAAGATCTTGGGAGGGCCGGCAATGAGCAGTTCTTC.

This clone was found many times. The chain joins TRBV7-2 to TRBJ1-2; D not certain. V was pared by 1 base and J by 4 bases, with 7 bases between. The CDR3 is made up of 13 amino acids. From germline, CDR1 is SGHTA and CDR2 FQGNSA. The CDR3 DNA follows: TGTGCCAGCAGCTTAGGGTCCGGCTATGGCTACACCTTC. Its translation: CASSLGSGYGYTF.

The sample holds many counts of this clone. V usage is TRBV11-3 and J usage is TRBJ2-2; maybe TRBD2 (5 bases). The CDR3 consists of 16 residues. Germline CDR1 and CDR2: SGHNT and YENEEA. V lost 1 base and J 8 bases, leaving 17 bases between the germline ends. In DNA form, the CDR3 reads TGTGCCAGCAGCTTAGCGGGAATCGCTGGGTTGGGGGAGCTGTTTTTT. It specifies CASSLAGIAGLGELFF.